This T cell receptor (beta chain) is drawn from a study of cytomegalovirus exposure and HLA in healthy donors. This clone was recorded once. Its antigen is undetermined. The PCR had 60 Vbeta and 13 Jbeta primers. Clones were sequenced by immunoSEQ multiplex PCR, and TCRdb holds only the in-frame ones, with some missing. The table lists tens of thousands of clones, around three quarters of them singletons, with approximately 1.5% in the top ten. Germline assignment: CDR1 SGHAT and CDR2 FQNNGV. CDR3 size: 15 residues. The trim removed 1 base at V and 12 bases at J, leaving 11 bases unmatched. Study-wide results and caveats: Analyzed later, association rates of TCRs varied across HLA loci, with DRB1 most and HLA-C fewest.

The specimen sequenced was PBMCs. This sequence was found in a male donor in good health and CMV-seronegative. The chain has TRBV11-2 and TRBJ1-2, with 10 bases lining up with TRBD1. The CDR3, as DNA: TGTGCCAGCAGCTTAGGTCTTCCCGGGACAGGGGTCCACACCTTC. Protein product: CASSLGLPGTGVHTF.